Described below is a single T cell receptor beta chain sequence and its context. What this receptor recognizes is not known. No base quality values were provided; no much bigger clone lies one nucleotide off. This sample is drawn from a study of regulatory T cells in long-lasting Graves disease (dated by TCRdb to about 2021). About the investigation overall: Persistent Graves' disease was defined as persistently positive TSH receptor autoantibodies together with antithyroid drug treatment for over 5 years. Peripheral blood TCR sequencing and RNA sequencing compared persistent Graves' disease patients with newly diagnosed Graves' disease patients. The study was conducted in China and was registered as a clinical trial. TCR sequencing covered 13 persistent and approximately 20 newly diagnosed Graves' disease patients, some 35 samples in total. Persistent Graves' disease patients in the clinical cohort had taken antithyroid drugs for around 11 years on average.

The CDR3 covers 15 residues, taking in both the cysteine and the phenylalanine. The only DNA kept is the CDR3, 45 bases in frame from the first base. Deletion took 0 bases off V and 0 bases off J, with a span of 6 bases between the germline ends. CDR1 LGHDT and CDR2 YNNKEL are derived from the germline V gene (reference sequence). In light of the paper, this sample's time point label describes: persistent/refractory GD, antithyroid drugs over 5 years with positive TRAb. For both TCR sequencing and RNA sequencing, RNA was extracted from PBMCs in TRIzol. The diagnosis of Graves' disease followed American Thyroid Association guidelines. Patients were recruited from an endocrinology department in Xi'an, China. Each patient gave around 9.2 milliliters of peripheral blood, collected in an EDTA anticoagulant tube. PBMCs were isolated by Ficoll Paque Plus density gradient separation without further T cell sorting. RNA quality was checked with an Agilent 2100 Bioanalyzer and agarose gel, and concentration with a NanoDrop 2000.

Receptors were amplified or captured by multiplex PCR. The listed sequencing device is Illumina HiSeq 4000. TCR beta libraries were built with iRepertoire HTBI primers and Arm-PCR amplification of CDR3 regions. Before sequencing, the PCR products went through gel purification. In the original analysis: Gene usage analysis of CDR3 amino acid clonotypes used the 60 to 80 TRBV and 12 to 15 TRBJ segments found across samples. COPE and FqMerger were used to merge the filtered high-quality paired reads into contigs. BLAST was used to align contigs to IMGT TRBV, TRBD and TRBJ reference genes, and CDR3 was defined according to IMGT. Any clonotype with a frequency above 0.1% was classified as a highly expanded clone. Repertoire diversity was measured by Shannon entropy, and V-J evenness by the Gini coefficient. Public clonotypes were defined as clonotypes shared by more than one individual. The raw public data were reprocessed by TCRdb itself: fastp quality trimming at Q25, MiXCR clonotype calling, in-frame beta chains only. Duplicate CDR3 protein sequences are folded into a single record with the most common DNA and genes. What appears here as the V and J calls and clone size reflects TCRdb's work, not the paper's. The sample has 700,000 or so distinct CDR3 sequences on record, 25% to 35% of them singletons. 35% to 55% of the sample belongs to the ten largest clones.

Study-wide findings and limitations: TRBV28, TRBJ1-2 and TRBJ2-5 were preferentially used in persistent disease, while TRBV20-1 and TRBJ2-1 were favored in newly diagnosed disease. Sequencing and analysis were limited to the TCR beta chain. The authors noted that the small sample size was a limitation that may lower accuracy. Because the primary lesion, thyroid tissue, could not be accessed, the study looked at peripheral blood alone. Persistent Graves' disease patients showed lower TCR Shannon entropy and fewer highly expanded clones than newly diagnosed patients, suggesting clonal expansion. Persistent patients shared more public clonotypes among themselves (around 2,700) than newly diagnosed patients did (more than 950).

Here the sequenced sample was peripheral blood mononuclear cells (PBMCs), taken when the disease was refractory, from a patient treated with antithyroid drugs. This clonotype was obtained from a female donor with Graves disease. The rearranged chain carries TRBV3-1 and TRBJ1-3; the D gene assignment is ambiguous. The DNA sequence is as follows: TGTGCCAGCAGCCAAGAAGGCCCCTCTGGAAACACCATATATTTT. This is translated as CASSQEGPSGNTIYF.